Presented here are 13 T cell receptor beta chains from one specimen sequenced in a study of blood T cell repertoires in COVID-19. Some clones are missing from TCRdb's copy, which holds only in-frame ones; the method was immunoSEQ multiplex PCR. The repertoire holds 150,000 to 180,000 clones, 65% to 90% seen once, with around 10% in the top ten. Sample: peripheral blood. These receptors were taken from a woman aged 55-70 years with COVID-19, enrolled during active disease.

The rearrangement uses TRBV12-3 or TRBV12-4 and TRBJ2-5; 8 bases match TRBD2. This CDR3 has 13 residues. The V and J ends lost 4 bases and 5 bases, in that order; junction bases with no gene match: 3. The CDR3 DNA reads as TGTGCCAGCAGTTGGTCTAGCGGGGAGACCCAGTACTTC. Translating it yields CASSWSSGETQYF.

This clone was seen just once. This rearrangement joins TRBV28 to TRBJ2-2; 9 positions match TRBD1. This CDR3 spans 16 amino acids. The germline V gene has CDR1 MDHEN and CDR2 SYDVKM. J lost 4 bases, V lost 5 bases, and 8 bases had no gene match. The CDR3 is CASSRNRGQGTGELFF. The CDR3 DNA reads TGTGCCAGCAGTAGAAACAGGGGGCAAGGCACCGGGGAGCTGTTTTTT.

The chain has TRBV9 and TRBJ2-3; 8 nucleotides align to TRBD2. Germline CDR1 and CDR2: SGDLS and YYNGEE. The length of the CDR3 is 15 residues. The V and J ends lost 4 bases and 6 bases, in that order; junction bases with no gene match: 10. The CDR3 DNA is TGTGCCAGCAGCCCCCGGCCGGGGGGGAGGGATACGCAGTATTTT. Its protein is CASSPRPGGRDTQYF.

This chain joins TRBV15 and TRBJ2-1; no clear D gene. This CDR3 has 12 residues. The V end was cut by 5 bases, the J end by 9 bases, with 11 bases between. CDR1 is LNHNV and CDR2 is YYDKDF in the germline V gene (reference sequence). For the CDR3, the DNA is TGTGCCACCAGCCAGAGGCTAGGTGAGCAGTTCTTC. It yields the protein CATSQRLGEQFF.

This chain connects TRBV6-1 to TRBJ1-5; D perhaps matches TRBD1 (6 bases). Trimming stripped 4 bases from V and 2 bases from J, with 9 bases between. Germline loops: CDR1 MNHNS, CDR2 SASEGT. This CDR3 contains 14 residues. As DNA, the CDR3 is TGTGCCAGCAGTGTAGCAGGGGGCAATCAGCCCCAGCATTTT. The encoded protein is CASSVAGGNQPQHF.

The chain combines TRBV7-3 with TRBJ2-1; TRBD1 matches at 9 bases. The V gene end was trimmed by 4 bases and the J gene end by 5 bases; junction bases not matched to a gene: 6. From germline, CDR1 is SGHTA and CDR2 FQGTGA. This CDR3 comprises 15 residues. The CDR3, as DNA: TGTGCCAGCAGCTCCGGACAGGGGTGGGACAATGAGCAGTTCTTC. Its protein product is CASSSGQGWDNEQFF.

The chain links TRBV27 to TRBJ1-2; a weak D match, TRBD1 (5 bases). The CDR3 length is 13 residues. V was pared by 6 bases and J by 7 bases, with 15 bases between. CDR1 MNHEY and CDR2 SMNVEV come from the germline V gene (reference sequence). CDR3 region: CASRSLGVGGYTF. The CDR3 coding sequence is TGTGCCAGCAGGTCTCTAGGGGTCGGTGGCTACACCTTC.

The V and J genes are TRBV27 and TRBJ2-7; 9 bases match TRBD2. V gave up 2 bases and J gave up 5 bases; unmatched junction bases: 16. CDR3 size: 18 residues. CDR1 and CDR2 (germline): MNHEY, SMNVEV (reference sequence). The CDR3 nucleotides read TGTGCCAGCAGTTTACCCCCTCATGGGGCGGGAGGGACAAACGAGCAGTACTTC. Its translation: CASSLPPHGAGGTNEQYF.

This rearrangement joins TRBV11-2 to TRBJ2-1; D uncertain. CDR3 length: 14 amino acids. V lost 1 base, J lost 3 bases, and 7 bases lay in between. Germline assignment: CDR1 SGHAT and CDR2 FQNNGV. In DNA, the CDR3 is TGTGCCAGCAGCTTAGTGTTAGTCTACAATGAGCAGTTCTTC. Protein: CASSLVLVYNEQFF.

The rearrangement links TRBV5-1 to TRBJ1-1; no clear D gene. V lost 6 bases and J 5 bases, leaving 14 bases between the germline ends. Germline CDR1 reads SGHRS; CDR2 reads YFSETQ. CDR3 size: 13 residues. CDR3 region: CASKLAGGTEAFF. CDR3 DNA: TGCGCCAGCAAACTCGCGGGAGGAACTGAAGCTTTCTTT.

The chain combines TRBV6-5 with TRBJ1-4; D uncertain. V lost 2 bases, J lost 2 bases, and 12 bases lay in between. The CDR3 loop spans 16 amino acids. Germline V CDR1 and CDR2: MNHEY, SVGAGI. The CDR3 DNA reads as TGTGCCAGCAGTTACAGGGAGAGTCGGACTAATGAAAAACTGTTTTTT. This gives the protein CASSYRESRTNEKLFF.

The chain recombines TRBV15 with TRBJ1-5; a possible D gene is TRBD1 (6 bases). The V gene's germline CDR1 is LNHNV and CDR2 YYDKDF (reference sequence). V was trimmed by 1 base and J by 0 bases, leaving 7 bases between them. The CDR3 extends over 15 amino acids. CDR3 region: CATSRAQGSNQPQHF. DNA of the CDR3: TGTGCCACCAGCAGAGCACAGGGTAGCAATCAGCCCCAGCATTTT.

The chain combines TRBV3-1 (or the pseudogene TRBV3-2) with TRBJ2-1, with D tentatively TRBD2 (5 bases). Deletions cut 0 bases from V and 8 bases from J, with 11 bases between. CDR1 and CDR2 from the germline V gene are LGHDT and YNNKEL (reference sequence). The CDR3 covers 14 residues. DNA of the CDR3: TGTGCCAGCAGCCAAGAATCGGGTAGCGATGAGCAGTTCTTC. Its protein is CASSQESGSDEQFF.